This TCR beta chain was sequenced in a study of shared clonotypes between healthy human individuals. This clone was seen once. Other DNA sequences of this sample code for an identical CDR3. The CDR3 is 13 residues long. The V and J ends lost 2 bases and 2 bases respectively, with 7 bases between them. The germline gives CDR1 MGHRA, CDR2 YSYEKL. It was CD45RO-negative cells, positively selected for CCR7, that made up naive CD8 cells, with terminally differentiated effector memory CD45RA+ cells excluded. Assay used: immunoSEQ multiplex PCR; TCRdb lists only in-frame clones, some missing. The sample yields some 2 million clones, around 96% seen once.

J is TRBJ2-7 and V is TRBV4-1, with D possibly matching TRBD2 (5 bases). Sequenced input: naive CD8+ T cells sorted from blood. This clonotype originated in a man between 18 and 29 years old in good health. The CDR3 spells CASSQLGAYEQYF. As DNA, the CDR3 is TGCGCCAGCAGCCAACTCGGGGCCTACGAGCAGTACTTC.